The 8 T cell receptor beta chains given below trace back to one sample, sequenced in a study of blood T cell repertoires in COVID-19. Clones were read by immunoSEQ multiplex PCR, and TCRdb kept only the in-frame ones, dropping some. The table records about 440,000 clones, about 90% of them present only once. The sample taken for sequencing was PBMCs or T cells enriched from blood (not recorded which). These receptor sequences come from a man in his late teens or twenties who had recovered from COVID-19.

The chain carries TRBV29-1 and TRBJ1-2, with 7 bases matching TRBD1. V dropped 7 bases and J dropped 2; count of bases not matched to a gene: 4. Germline V gene data show CDR1 as SQVTM and CDR2 as ANQGSEA. The CDR3 is 12 amino acids. CDR3 DNA: TGCAGCGCCGCGGACAGGAACTATGGCTACACCTTC. This gives the protein CSAADRNYGYTF.

There are a few counts of this clone. This chain joins TRBV28 and TRBJ2-1; 10 bases are a match to TRBD2. CDR1 is MDHEN, CDR2 SYDVKM, per germline. V was pared by 7 bases and J by 6 bases, with 18 bases of the junction left unmatched. This CDR3 is 18 amino acids long. CDR3 coding DNA: TGTGCCAGCAAGCGGGGGGGCCGAAGGCGGGAGCAATCCAATGAGCAGTTCTTC. This gives the protein CASKRGGRRREQSNEQFF. The full variable domain, with the rest looked up from reference TRBV28 and TRBJ2-1, is DVKVTQSSRYLVKRTGEKVFLECVQDMDHENMFWYRQDPGLGLRLIYFSYDVKMKEKGDIPEGYSVSREKKERFSLILESASTNQTSMYLCASKRGGRRREQSNEQFFGPGTRLTVL.

The chain uses TRBV4-1 and TRBJ2-2, with D maybe TRBD1 (6 bases). With 2 bases removed from V and 4 bases from J, the gap between germline ends came to 11 bases. The CDR3 spans 15 residues. Germline loops: CDR1 MGHRA, CDR2 YSYEKL. The chain's CDR3 is CASSQTGPGTGELFF. Here the CDR3 DNA reads TGCGCCAGCAGCCAAACAGGGCCGGGCACCGGGGAGCTGTTTTTT.

The gene calls are TRBV4-1 and TRBJ2-1; TRBD2 might be the D (6 bases). Between the trimmed V and J ends, which lost 5 bases and 7 bases, there was a span of 18 bases. Germline CDR1 MGHRA, CDR2 YSYEKL. This CDR3 has 15 residues. CDR3 region: CASSGGGITGNEQFF. CDR3 nucleotides: TGCGCCAGCAGCGGCGGCGGGATAACGGGGAATGAGCAGTTCTTC.

The chain couples TRBV18 to TRBJ2-2, with D perhaps TRBD2 (6 bases). V was shortened by 6 bases and J by 5 bases, with 16 bases between the two germline ends. The CDR3 totals 15 residues. CDR1 is KGHSH, CDR2 LQKENI, per germline. In nucleotides, the CDR3 is TGTGCCAGCTCCGCATTTGGGGGGACGACCGGGGAGCTGTTTTTT. As protein: CASSAFGGTTGELFF.

J is TRBJ1-2 and V is TRBV7-2; D might be TRBD1 (5 bases). From germline, CDR1 is SGHTA and CDR2 FQGNSA. The CDR3 loop spans 13 amino acids. V was shortened by 1 base and J by 6 bases, with 9 bases between the two germline ends. CDR3 residues: CASSLVGHDGYTF. In nucleotides, the CDR3 is TGTGCCAGCAGCTTAGTAGGACATGATGGCTACACCTTC. The full variable domain, rest sourced from reference TRBV7-2 and TRBJ1-2, is GAGVSQSPSNKVTEKGKDVELRCDPISGHTALYWYRQSLGQGLEFLIYFQGNSAPDKSGLPSDRFSAERTGGSVSTLTIQRTQQEDSAVYLCASSLVGHDGYTFGSGTRLTVV.

The chain combines TRBV28 with TRBJ1-1; D not resolved. The length of the CDR3 is 13 residues. CDR1 and CDR2 from the germline V gene are MDHEN and SYDVKM. The germline V and J ends were trimmed by 5 bases and 1 base, with 8 bases remaining between them. Here the CDR3 reads CASSPSGNTEAFF. The CDR3 DNA is TGTGCCAGCAGTCCCAGTGGGAACACTGAAGCTTTCTTT.

The chain links TRBV10-3 to TRBJ2-7; D is undetermined. Trimming stripped 2 bases from V and 4 bases from J, with 6 bases between. CDR3 length equals 12 residues. Germline CDR1 ENHRY, CDR2 SYGVKD. For the CDR3, the DNA is TGTGCCATCAGTGAGGGGCAGTACGAGCAGTACTTC. Its translation: CAISEGQYEQYF.